The sequence of this TCR beta chain was determined in a study of TIL therapy for anti-PD-1-resistant metastatic lung cancer. This was the immunoSEQ v3 assay. Measured with immunoSEQ multiplex PCR; TCRdb has only the in-frame clones, and not every one. The sample has about 50,000 clones, approximately 86% seen once; the top ten hold 4% to 6%. Time point reported: pre-treatment sample, taken before nivolumab and TIL therapy. This receptor was obtained from a person between 30 and 79 years old with non-small cell lung cancer. Sequenced here: blood, sampled at baseline.

The CDR3 region has the DNA TGTGCCAGCAGTTCCGCGGGAGGGCAACACGAGCAGTACTTC. Translating it yields CASSSAGGQHEQYF. V gene TRBV7-9 combines with J gene TRBJ2-7, with TRBD2 matching over 9 bases. V shed 6 bases and J 5 bases; nucleotides not matched to a gene: 8. The germline V gene encodes CDR1 SEHNR and CDR2 FQNEAQ (reference sequence). This CDR3 spans 14 amino acids.